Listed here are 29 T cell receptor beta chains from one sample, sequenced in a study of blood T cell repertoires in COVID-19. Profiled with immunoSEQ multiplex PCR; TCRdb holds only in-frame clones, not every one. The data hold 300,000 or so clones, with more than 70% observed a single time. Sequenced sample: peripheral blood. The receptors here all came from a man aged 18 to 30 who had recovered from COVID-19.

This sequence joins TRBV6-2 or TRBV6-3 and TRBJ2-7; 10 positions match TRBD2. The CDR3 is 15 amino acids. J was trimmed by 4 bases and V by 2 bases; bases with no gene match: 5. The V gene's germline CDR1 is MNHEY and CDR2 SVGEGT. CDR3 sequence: CASSYTTSGTYEQYF. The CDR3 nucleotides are TGTGCCAGCAGTTACACCACTAGCGGGACGTACGAGCAGTACTTC.

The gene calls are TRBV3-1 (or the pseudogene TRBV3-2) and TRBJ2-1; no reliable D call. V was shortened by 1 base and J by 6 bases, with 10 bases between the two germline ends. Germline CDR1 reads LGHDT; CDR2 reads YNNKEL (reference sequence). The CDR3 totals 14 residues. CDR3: CASSQVVVSNEQFF. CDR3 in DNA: TGTGCCAGCAGCCAAGTAGTAGTTTCCAATGAGCAGTTCTTC.

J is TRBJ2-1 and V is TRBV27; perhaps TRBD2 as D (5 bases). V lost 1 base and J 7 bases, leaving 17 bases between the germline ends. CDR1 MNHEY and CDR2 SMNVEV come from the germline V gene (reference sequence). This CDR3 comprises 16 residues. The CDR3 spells CASSLFAGGNLNEQFF. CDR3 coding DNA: TGTGCCAGCAGTTTATTCGCAGGAGGAAATTTGAATGAGCAGTTCTTC.

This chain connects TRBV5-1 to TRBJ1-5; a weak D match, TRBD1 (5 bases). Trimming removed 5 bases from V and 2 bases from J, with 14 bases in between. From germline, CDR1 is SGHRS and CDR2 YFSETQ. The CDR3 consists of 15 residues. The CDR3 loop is CASSKEGFGNQPQHF. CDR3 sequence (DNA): TGCGCCAGCAGTAAGGAGGGGTTTGGCAATCAGCCCCAGCATTTT.

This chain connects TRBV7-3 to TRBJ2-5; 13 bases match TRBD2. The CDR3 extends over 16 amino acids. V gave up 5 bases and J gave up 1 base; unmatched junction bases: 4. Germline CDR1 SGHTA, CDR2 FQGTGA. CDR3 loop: CASSPGLAGSQETQYF. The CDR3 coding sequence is TGTGCCAGCAGCCCGGGACTAGCGGGGTCCCAAGAGACCCAGTACTTC.

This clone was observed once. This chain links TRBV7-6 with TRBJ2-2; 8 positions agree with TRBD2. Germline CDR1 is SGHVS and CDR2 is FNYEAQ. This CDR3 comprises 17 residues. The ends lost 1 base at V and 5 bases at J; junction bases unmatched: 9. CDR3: CASSLEGLAGGTGELFF. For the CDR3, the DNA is TGTGCCAGCAGCTTAGAGGGATTGGCGGGAGGTACCGGGGAGCTGTTTTTT.

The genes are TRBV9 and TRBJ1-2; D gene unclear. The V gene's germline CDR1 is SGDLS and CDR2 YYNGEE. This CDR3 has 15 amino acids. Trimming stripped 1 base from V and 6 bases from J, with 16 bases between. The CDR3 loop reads CASSVFGGGTHGYTF. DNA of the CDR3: TGTGCCAGCAGCGTATTTGGCGGAGGTACTCATGGCTACACCTTC.

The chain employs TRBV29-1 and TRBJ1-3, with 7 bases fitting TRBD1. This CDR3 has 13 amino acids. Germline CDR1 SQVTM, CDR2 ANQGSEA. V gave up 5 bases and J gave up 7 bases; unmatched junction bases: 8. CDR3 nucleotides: TGCAGCGTTTCGGACAGGAGAAAGAACACCATATATTTT. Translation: CSVSDRRKNTIYF.

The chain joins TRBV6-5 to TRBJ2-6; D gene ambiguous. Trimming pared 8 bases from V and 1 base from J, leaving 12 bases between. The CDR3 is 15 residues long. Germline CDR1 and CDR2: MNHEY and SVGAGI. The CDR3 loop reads CASGTTGSGANVLTF. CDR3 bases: TGTGCCAGCGGCACGACTGGGTCTGGGGCCAACGTCCTGACTTTC.

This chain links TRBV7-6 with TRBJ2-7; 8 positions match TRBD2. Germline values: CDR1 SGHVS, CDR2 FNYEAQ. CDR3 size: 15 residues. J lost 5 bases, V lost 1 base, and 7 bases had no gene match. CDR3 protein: CASSLEPGLAHEQYF. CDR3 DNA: TGTGCCAGCAGCTTAGAACCCGGACTAGCCCACGAGCAGTACTTC.

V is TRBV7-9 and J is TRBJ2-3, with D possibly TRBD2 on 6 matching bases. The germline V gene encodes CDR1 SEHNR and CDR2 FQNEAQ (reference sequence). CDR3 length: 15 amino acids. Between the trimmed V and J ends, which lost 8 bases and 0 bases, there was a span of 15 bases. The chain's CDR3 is CASLGEEPSTDTQYF. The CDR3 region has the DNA TGTGCCAGCCTGGGGGAGGAACCTAGCACAGATACGCAGTATTTT.

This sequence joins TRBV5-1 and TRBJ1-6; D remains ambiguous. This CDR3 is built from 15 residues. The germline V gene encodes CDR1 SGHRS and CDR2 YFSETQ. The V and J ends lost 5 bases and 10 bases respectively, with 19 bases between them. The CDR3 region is CASSYSDGVKSPLHF. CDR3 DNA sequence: TGCGCCAGCAGTTATAGCGACGGGGTCAAGTCACCCCTCCACTTT. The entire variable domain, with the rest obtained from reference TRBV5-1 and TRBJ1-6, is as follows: KAGVTQTPRYLIKTRGQQVTLSCSPISGHRSVSWYQQTPGQGLQFLFEYFSETQRNKGNFPGRFSGRQFSNSRSEMNVSTLELGDSALYLCASSYSDGVKSPLHFGNGTRLTVT.

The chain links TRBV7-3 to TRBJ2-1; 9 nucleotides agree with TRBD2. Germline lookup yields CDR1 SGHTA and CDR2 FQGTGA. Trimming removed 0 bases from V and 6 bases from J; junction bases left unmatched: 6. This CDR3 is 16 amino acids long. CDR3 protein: CASSLTSGSGSNEQFF. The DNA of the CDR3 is TGTGCCAGCAGCTTAACTAGCGGGAGTGGTTCCAATGAGCAGTTCTTC.

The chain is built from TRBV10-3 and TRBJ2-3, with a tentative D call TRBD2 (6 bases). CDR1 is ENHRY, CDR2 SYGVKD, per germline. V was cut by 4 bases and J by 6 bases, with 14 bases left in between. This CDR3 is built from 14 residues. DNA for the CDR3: TGTGCCATCAGTGGAGCAGGGACTGTGGATACGCAGTATTTT. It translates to CAISGAGTVDTQYF.

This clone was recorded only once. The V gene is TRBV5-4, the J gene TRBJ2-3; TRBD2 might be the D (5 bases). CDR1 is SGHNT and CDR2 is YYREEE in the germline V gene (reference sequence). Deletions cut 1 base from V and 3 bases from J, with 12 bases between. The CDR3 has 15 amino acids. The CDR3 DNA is TGTGCCAGCAGCTTGTTATACGGGGTTACAGATACGCAGTATTTT. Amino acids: CASSLLYGVTDTQYF.

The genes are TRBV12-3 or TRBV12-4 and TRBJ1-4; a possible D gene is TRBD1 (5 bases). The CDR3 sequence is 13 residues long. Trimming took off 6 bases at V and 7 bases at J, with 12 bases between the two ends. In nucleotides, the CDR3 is TGTGCCAGCAGGCTGGGGCTCGGTGAAAAACTGTTTTTT. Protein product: CASRLGLGEKLFF.

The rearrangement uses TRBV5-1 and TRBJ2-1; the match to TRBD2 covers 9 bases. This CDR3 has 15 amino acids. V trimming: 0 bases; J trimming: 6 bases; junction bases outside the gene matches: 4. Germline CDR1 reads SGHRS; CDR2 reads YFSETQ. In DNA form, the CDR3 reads TGCGCCAGCAGCTTGGCTAGCGGGAATACCAATGAGCAGTTCTTC. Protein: CASSLASGNTNEQFF.

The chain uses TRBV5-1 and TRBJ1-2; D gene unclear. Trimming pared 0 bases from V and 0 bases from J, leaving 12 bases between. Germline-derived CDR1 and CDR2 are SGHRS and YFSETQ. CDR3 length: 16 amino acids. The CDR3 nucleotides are TGCGCCAGCAGCTTGGGACTTCCCCTGACTAACTATGGCTACACCTTC. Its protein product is CASSLGLPLTNYGYTF.

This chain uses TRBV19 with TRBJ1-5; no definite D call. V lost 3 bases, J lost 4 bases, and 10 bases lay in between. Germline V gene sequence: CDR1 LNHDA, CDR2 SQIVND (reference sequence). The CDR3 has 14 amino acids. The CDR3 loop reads CASSMREENQPQHF. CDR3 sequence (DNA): TGTGCCAGTAGTATGAGAGAAGAGAATCAGCCCCAGCATTTT. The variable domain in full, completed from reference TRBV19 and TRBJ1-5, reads DGGITQSPKYLFRKEGQNVTLSCEQNLNHDAMYWYRQDPGQGLRLIYYSQIVNDFQKGDIAEGYSVSREKKESFPLTVTSAQKNPTAFYLCASSMREENQPQHFGDGTRLSIL.

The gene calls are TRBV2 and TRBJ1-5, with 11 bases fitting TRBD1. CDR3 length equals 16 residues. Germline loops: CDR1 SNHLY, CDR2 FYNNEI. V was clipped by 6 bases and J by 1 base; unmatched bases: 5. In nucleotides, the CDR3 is TGTGCCAGCAGAAGGACAGGGGGCGCGAGCAATCAGCCCCAGCATTTT. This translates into CASRRTGGASNQPQHF.

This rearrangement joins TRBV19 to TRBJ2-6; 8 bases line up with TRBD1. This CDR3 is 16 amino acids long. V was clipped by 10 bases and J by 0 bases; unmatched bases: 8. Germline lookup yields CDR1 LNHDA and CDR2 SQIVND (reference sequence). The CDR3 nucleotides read TGTGCCACCTTGACAGGGGCCTCCTCTGGGGCCAACGTCCTGACTTTC. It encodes CATLTGASSGANVLTF.

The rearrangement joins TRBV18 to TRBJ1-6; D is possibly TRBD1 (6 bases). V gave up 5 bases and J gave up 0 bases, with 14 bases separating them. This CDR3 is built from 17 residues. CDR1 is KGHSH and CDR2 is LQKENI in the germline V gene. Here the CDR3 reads CASSVTGQSSYNSPLHF. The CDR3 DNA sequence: TGTGCCAGCTCAGTGACAGGTCAGAGCTCCTATAATTCACCCCTCCACTTT.

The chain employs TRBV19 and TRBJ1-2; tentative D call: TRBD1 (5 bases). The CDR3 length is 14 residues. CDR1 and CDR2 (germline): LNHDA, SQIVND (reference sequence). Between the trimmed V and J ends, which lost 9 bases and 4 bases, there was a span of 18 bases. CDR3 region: CASTPGGSGYGYTF. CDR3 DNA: TGTGCCAGCACCCCGGGGGGGTCGGGCTATGGCTACACCTTC.

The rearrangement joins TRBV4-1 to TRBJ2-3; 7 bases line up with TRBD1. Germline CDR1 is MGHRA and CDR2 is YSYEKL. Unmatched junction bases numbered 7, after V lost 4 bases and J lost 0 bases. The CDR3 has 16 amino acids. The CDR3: CASSPLPGQSTDTQYF. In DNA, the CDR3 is TGCGCCAGCAGCCCTTTACCGGGACAGAGCACAGATACGCAGTATTTT.

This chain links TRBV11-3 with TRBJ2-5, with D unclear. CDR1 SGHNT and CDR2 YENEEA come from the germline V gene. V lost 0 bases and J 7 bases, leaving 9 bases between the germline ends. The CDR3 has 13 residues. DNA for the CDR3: TGTGCCAGCAGCTTAGAAACGACGGGGACCCAGTACTTC. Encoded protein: CASSLETTGTQYF.

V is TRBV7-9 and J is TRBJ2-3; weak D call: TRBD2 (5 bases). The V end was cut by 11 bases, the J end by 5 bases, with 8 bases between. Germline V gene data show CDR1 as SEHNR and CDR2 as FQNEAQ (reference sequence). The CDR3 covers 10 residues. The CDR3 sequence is CAGELDTQYF. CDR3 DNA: TGTGCCGGGGAGTTAGATACGCAGTATTTT.

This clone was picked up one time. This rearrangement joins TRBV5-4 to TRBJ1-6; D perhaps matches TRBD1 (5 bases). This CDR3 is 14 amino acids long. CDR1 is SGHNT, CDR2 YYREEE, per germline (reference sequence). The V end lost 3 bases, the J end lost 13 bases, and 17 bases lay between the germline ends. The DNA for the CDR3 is TGTGCCAGCAGCTCCGGACAACCCGCATCCCCCCTCCACTTT. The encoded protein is CASSSGQPASPLHF.

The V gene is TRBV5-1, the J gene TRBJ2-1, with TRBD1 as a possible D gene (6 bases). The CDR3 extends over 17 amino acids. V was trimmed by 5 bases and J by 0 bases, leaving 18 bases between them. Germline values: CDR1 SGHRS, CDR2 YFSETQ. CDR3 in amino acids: CASSFSIPGHSYNEQFF. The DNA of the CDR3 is TGCGCCAGCAGTTTCTCGATACCGGGACACTCCTACAATGAGCAGTTCTTC.

CDR3 DNA sequence: TGTGCCAGCAGTGTAGACGGGAACTCCTACAATGAGCAGTTCTTC. This translates into CASSVDGNSYNEQFF. V is TRBV6-4 and J is TRBJ2-1, with D possibly TRBD2 on 5 matching bases. The CDR3 has 15 amino acids. V lost 4 bases and J lost 0, with 10 bases in between. Germline V CDR1 and CDR2: MRHNA, SNTAGT.